The following is a T cell receptor (beta chain) sequence with its context. Its antigen is still unknown. The data belong to a study of type 1 regulatory T cells. Study summary: This in vitro CD4 product, T-allo10, is enriched for Tr1 cells and alloantigen-specific.

Overall study results and limits: Compared with non-Tr1 cells, Tr1 cells showed a narrower TCR repertoire.

One entry per CDR3 protein, called by TCRdb with MiXCR from the reads. Of about 71,000 distinct CDR3 sequences in the sample, less than 25% were seen once. This TCR derives from a human donor in good health. The material sequenced was cultured type 1 regulatory T (Tr1) cells, either the whole culture or a sorted fraction (not recorded which).

CDR3 sequence: CASSSQGDLNTEAFF. Written as DNA, the CDR3 is TGTGCCAGCAGTTCCCAGGGGGACCTGAACACTGAAGCTTTCTTT. The rearrangement links TRBV27 to TRBJ1-1; TRBD1 agrees at 7 bases. V shed 4 bases, J shed 0 bases, and the junction held 5 bases outside the gene matches. The CDR3 extends over 15 amino acids. Looked up from germline, CDR1 is MNHEY and CDR2 is SMNVEV (reference sequence).